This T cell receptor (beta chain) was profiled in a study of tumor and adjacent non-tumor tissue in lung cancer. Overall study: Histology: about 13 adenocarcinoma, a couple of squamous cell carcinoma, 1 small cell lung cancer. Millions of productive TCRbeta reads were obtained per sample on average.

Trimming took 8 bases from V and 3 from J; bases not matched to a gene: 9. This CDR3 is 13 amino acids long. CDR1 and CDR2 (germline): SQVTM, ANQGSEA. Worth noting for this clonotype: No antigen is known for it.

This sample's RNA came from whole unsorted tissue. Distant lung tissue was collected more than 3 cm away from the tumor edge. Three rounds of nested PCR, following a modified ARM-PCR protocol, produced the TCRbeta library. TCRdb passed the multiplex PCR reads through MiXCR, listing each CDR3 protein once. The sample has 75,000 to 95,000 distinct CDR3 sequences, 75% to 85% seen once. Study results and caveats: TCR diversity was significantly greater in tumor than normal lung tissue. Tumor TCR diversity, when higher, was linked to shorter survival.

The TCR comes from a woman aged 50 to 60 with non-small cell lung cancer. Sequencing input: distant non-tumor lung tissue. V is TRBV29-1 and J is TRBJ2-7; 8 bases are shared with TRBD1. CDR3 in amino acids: CSIRNRGNYEQYF. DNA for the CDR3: TGCAGCATCCGGAACAGGGGGAACTACGAGCAGTACTTC.